The clone carrying this TCR beta chain was detected only a few times. The target antigen is unknown. Using a J-beta primer mix together with a sample-barcoded 5' primer, a second PCR was run for roughly 7 to 11 cycles. Using its own MiXCR run on the 5' RACE reads, TCRdb lists one record per CDR3 protein. The table has about 1.6 million distinct CDR3 sequences, about 32% seen once. These data originate in a study of blood T cells in healthy people across ages. V was pared by 5 bases and J by 10 bases, with 15 bases of the junction left unmatched. The CDR3 is 16 residues long. Germline CDR1 reads PRHDT; CDR2 reads FYEKMQ (reference sequence). Study outcomes and limitations: Relative to aged donors, long-lived donors carried more naive CD4+ cells and displayed higher diversity.

The J gene is TRBJ2-1, the V gene TRBV13, with 9 positions matching TRBD2. This receptor was taken from a woman in her twenties or thirties in good health. The sequenced sample was blood. CDR3 sequence reads: CASSPQLAGGRNEQFF. CDR3 in DNA: TGTGCCAGCAGCCCACAGTTGGCGGGGGGGCGCAACGAGCAGTTCTTC.